The 4 T cell receptor beta chains given below trace back to one sample, sequenced in a study of blood T cell repertoires in COVID-19. Sequencing used immunoSEQ multiplex PCR; TCRdb keeps in-frame clones, though not all of them. The sample has about 160,000 clones, roughly nine tenths seen once; the top ten hold 13%. Sequenced sample: peripheral blood. These receptors were obtained from a man aged 18-30 years with COVID-19, enrolled during active disease.

The gene calls are TRBV7-8 and TRBJ2-7; 10 nucleotides match TRBD2. The CDR3 length is 15 residues. CDR1 is SGHVS and CDR2 is FQNEAQ in the germline V gene. Trimming at V came to 3 bases and at J to 2 bases, leaving 4 bases not matched to a gene. The CDR3 DNA is TGTGCCAGCAGCTTGGGACTAGCGAATGCCTACGAGCAGTACTTC. As protein: CASSLGLANAYEQYF.

This chain connects TRBV4-2 to TRBJ2-7; TRBD2 matches 8 bases. The germline V gene encodes CDR1 LGHNA and CDR2 YNFKEQ. The CDR3 runs 18 residues. V dropped 3 bases and J dropped 1; count of bases not matched to a gene: 14. The CDR3 loop is CASSQPGLGISRSYEQYF. The CDR3 coding sequence is TGTGCCAGCAGCCAGCCGGGACTAGGTATCTCAAGGTCCTACGAGCAGTACTTC.

V usage is TRBV18 and J usage is TRBJ2-5; a possible D gene is TRBD2 (5 bases). V lost 2 bases and J lost 5, with 9 bases in between. CDR1 is KGHSH and CDR2 is LQKENI in the germline V gene. This CDR3 has 13 amino acids. The CDR3 nucleotides read TGTGCCAGCTCACCAGAGGGTCGGGAGACCCAGTACTTC. As protein: CASSPEGRETQYF.

J is TRBJ2-5 and V is TRBV7-6, with TRBD1 matching 10 bases. This CDR3 contains 15 residues. The V gene's germline CDR1 is SGHVS and CDR2 FNYEAQ. V was pared by 5 bases and J by 3 bases, with 6 bases of the junction left unmatched. The CDR3 DNA reads TGTGCCAGCAGCAATCCCGGGACAGGGGAAGAGACCCAGTACTTC. Amino acid sequence: CASSNPGTGEETQYF.